Listed below are T cell receptor beta chains from one sample, sequenced in a study of T cell repertoires in cytomegalovirus infection. One entry per CDR3 protein, called by TCRdb with MiXCR from the reads. The top ten hold 11% to 15% of the sample, which has approximately 990,000 distinct CDR3 sequences, about a third seen once. These TCRs are of unknown antigen specificity. This specimen consisted of cultured CD8+ T cells from PBMCs, obtained from culture after CMV antigen stimulation. Receptors were obtained from a human donor in good health (CMV status not recorded). Some clones in this sample may be carry-over from other donors' samples. The CDR3 runs from the conserved cysteine through the conserved F or W. Each record gives: V gene, clone size, J gene, D gene, CDR3 protein, CDR3 DNA. The D gene is left open where the match is weak. The size of a clone is reported for some rows only, either as once, few or many, or as a class for expanded clones.

>TRBV19|-|TRBJ2-1|-
CASSMGRVGHNEQFF
TGTGCCAGTAGTATGGGCAGGGTCGGCCACAATGAGCAGTTCTTC
>TRBV6-1|-|TRBJ2-3|TRBD2
CASSASGGTDTQYF
TGTGCCAGCAGTGCGAGCGGGGGCACAGATACGCAGTATTTT
>TRBV12-5|few|TRBJ2-2|-
CASGWDFETTGELFF
TGTGCTAGTGGTTGGGACTTTGAGACCACCGGGGAGCTGTTTTTT
>TRBV3-1|many|TRBJ1-2|TRBD1
CASSQANRGYGYTF
TGTGCCAGCAGCCAAGCGAACAGGGGTTATGGCTACACCTTC
>TRBV5-5|many|TRBJ2-7|TRBD1
CASSSPGTGVSYEQYF
TGTGCCAGCAGCTCTCCCGGGACAGGGGTTTCTTACGAGCAGTACTTC
>TRBV27|-|TRBJ1-4|TRBD1
CASSLGQDSEKLFF
TGTGCCAGCAGTTTAGGACAGGACTCGGAAAAACTGTTTTTT
>TRBV7-6|few|TRBJ1-2|-
CASSLVGLVDGYTF
TGTGCCAGCAGCTTAGTAGGGTTGGTAGACGGCTACACCTTC
>TRBV7-8|many|TRBJ1-2|TRBD1
CASSFVRQGDYGYTF
TGTGCCAGCAGCTTTGTACGGCAGGGGGACTATGGCTACACCTTC
>TRBV12-3/TRBV12-4|-|TRBJ2-7|-
CASIGTAGSSYEQYF
TGTGCCAGCATAGGGACCGCCGGGTCCTCCTACGAGCAGTACTTC
>TRBV2|few|TRBJ1-4|-
CASSEFGSRQEKLFF
TGTGCCAGCAGTGAATTTGGCAGCCGTCAGGAAAAACTGTTTTTT
>TRBV27|few|TRBJ2-1|-
CASSLSADFSYNEQFF
TGTGCCAGCAGTTTATCGGCAGACTTCTCCTACAATGAGCAGTTCTTC
>TRBV12-3/TRBV12-4|-|TRBJ2-1|TRBD1
CASSLSSWDRVYNEQFF
TGTGCCAGCAGTTTATCTTCCTGGGACAGGGTGTACAATGAGCAGTTCTTC
>TRBV5-1|-|TRBJ2-7|TRBD1
CASSLRRTGVIYEQYF
TGCGCCAGCAGTTTGCGACGGACAGGGGTGATCTACGAGCAGTACTTC
>TRBV12-3/TRBV12-4|few|TRBJ1-3|-
CASTDPPAIYF
TGTGCCAGCACCGACCCCCCCGCCATATATTTT
>TRBV19|-|TRBJ2-5|-
CASKRTVKQETQYF
TGTGCCAGTAAACGGACGGTGAAACAAGAGACCCAGTACTTC
>TRBV7-9|-|TRBJ2-1|TRBD2
CASSLGGRGGGEYNEQFF
TGTGCCAGCAGCTTAGGTGGTCGGGGCGGGGGTGAATACAATGAGCAGTTCTTC
>TRBV7-9|-|TRBJ2-1|TRBD1
CASSLALGQGENNEQFF
TGTGCCAGCAGCTTAGCGCTCGGGCAGGGGGAGAACAATGAGCAGTTCTTC
>TRBV7-9|few|TRBJ1-2|-
CASSLVEGDGYTF
TGTGCCAGCAGCTTAGTGGAGGGGGATGGCTACACCTTC
>TRBV6-5|few|TRBJ2-7|-
CATTNPRHGVYEQYF
TGTGCCACCACTAATCCGAGACACGGGGTTTACGAGCAGTACTTC
>TRBV12-3/TRBV12-4|-|TRBJ1-2|TRBD1
CASSLTGVSYGYTF
TGTGCCAGCAGTTTAACAGGGGTCTCATATGGCTACACCTTC
>TRBV2|-|TRBJ2-6|TRBD1
CASSDLNRGKSGANVLTF
TGTGCCAGCAGTGATTTGAACAGGGGAAAATCTGGGGCCAACGTCCTGACTTTC
>TRBV13|once|TRBJ1-3|-
CASSPSQENSGNTIYF
TGTGCCAGCAGCCCTTCACAGGAGAACTCTGGAAACACCATATATTTT
>TRBV5-1|-|TRBJ1-4|-
CASSLEGGLNEKLFF
TGCGCCAGCAGCTTGGAGGGAGGGCTGAATGAAAAACTGTTTTTT
>TRBV6-5|few|TRBJ1-2|TRBD1
CASSPQGAKVGYTF
TGTGCCAGCAGCCCTCAGGGGGCGAAAGTCGGGTACACCTTC
>TRBV7-9|-|TRBJ1-5|-
CASSSRTEPYQPQHF
TGTGCCAGCAGCTCCCGGACAGAACCCTATCAGCCCCAGCATTTT
>TRBV6-2/TRBV6-3|-|TRBJ2-1|-
CASSHGGARNREQFF
TGTGCCAGCAGCCATGGGGGGGCTCGGAATCGTGAGCAGTTCTTC
>TRBV19|-|TRBJ2-1|TRBD2
CASSIEGLAGGSSYNEQFF
TGTGCCAGTAGTATTGAAGGACTAGCGGGGGGCAGCTCCTACAATGAGCAGTTCTTC
>TRBV10-2|-|TRBJ1-5|-
CASSAWQGNQPQHF
TGCGCCAGCAGTGCATGGCAGGGAAATCAGCCCCAGCATTTT
>TRBV6-6|-|TRBJ1-2|-
CASSYSQGEIGYGYTF
TGTGCCAGCAGTTACTCACAGGGAGAAATAGGATATGGCTACACCTTC
>TRBV12-3/TRBV12-4|many|TRBJ2-7|TRBD2
CASGGGASEQYF
TGTGCCAGCGGCGGGGGGGCGTCCGAGCAGTACTTC